This T cell receptor (beta chain) was captured by sequencing in a study of blood T cell repertoires in COVID-19 (dated by TCRdb to the early 2020s). Some background on the complete study: Collaborator samples came from the United States, Italy and Spain and covered acute and convalescent phases of COVID-19. Where HLA class I and class II types were available, the types were taken from metadata supplied by the sample provider, not from assay-based typing. A freely available public database, intended as a resource for researchers studying the immune response to SARS-CoV-2, is where the repertoires were released. Samples came from the ongoing ImmuneRACE study (first 160 participants) plus 1,254 subjects from 6 global collaborators. Subjects who had been exposed to COVID-19, were actively infected with it, or had recovered from it provided the deeply sampled blood TCRbeta repertoires that made up the dataset. The prospective study material was composed of cDNA or gDNA derived from T cells, B-cell-depleted T cells, or PBMCs. Nearly every sample came with metadata listing a de-identified subject ID, COVID-19 status, age in years and sex.

TCRbeta CDR3 regions were amplified from genomic DNA by means of the immunoSEQ Assay, a bias-controlled multiplex PCR. As for how the authors treated the data: Within the assay, amplification of reference gene primers was used to estimate how many nucleated cells each sample contained. To quantify the absolute abundance of each unique TCRbeta CDR3 rearrangement, sequence reads were collapsed and filtered. For each sample, productive Simpson clonality was calculated as the square root of Simpson's diversity index across productive rearrangements. This immuneACCESS table, as held by TCRdb, lists in-frame sequences with V and J called but not all clones. Of the missing ones, under half trace to an unresolved V gene in checked studies; the others have no known cause. The DNA gave D and trimming, while V, J and clone size come from that table. In all, the sample holds roughly 260,000 clones, and about 91% of those were seen once. Approximately 2.6% of the sample is held by the ten biggest clonotypes.

In Seattle, one collaborating source enrolled patients while the infection was active and tracked those patients longitudinally over the course of disease. Whole blood was collected in K2EDTA tubes by collaborating institutions according to the institutions' own protocols. Collaborator samples were shipped for TCRbeta analysis as frozen whole blood, isolated PBMCs, or DNA extracted from either sample type. This clone was seen a single time. It has no known antigen specificity. No much larger clonotype is one base removed from it; base qualities were not supplied. The CDR3 starts with the cysteine, ends with the phenylalanine, and has 15 residues. Only the CDR3 region is kept as DNA, spanning 45 bases read in frame from base 1. V sheds 4 bases and J sheds 0 bases, leaving 10 bases between their ends. Reading the germline V gene gives CDR1 MGHDK and CDR2 SYGVNS. Points the paper makes about the study in general: Clinical and demographic metadata were provided uncurated, with the amount varying by source and participant.

The specimen sequenced was peripheral blood. Recombination linked TRBV25-1 to TRBJ1-3, with no confident D gene call. The receptor comes from a young adult with COVID-19, enrolled during active disease. The CDR3 amino acid sequence is: CASSGSPSSGNTIYF. The DNA sequence is TGTGCCAGCAGTGGTTCCCCGTCCTCTGGAAACACCATATATTTT.